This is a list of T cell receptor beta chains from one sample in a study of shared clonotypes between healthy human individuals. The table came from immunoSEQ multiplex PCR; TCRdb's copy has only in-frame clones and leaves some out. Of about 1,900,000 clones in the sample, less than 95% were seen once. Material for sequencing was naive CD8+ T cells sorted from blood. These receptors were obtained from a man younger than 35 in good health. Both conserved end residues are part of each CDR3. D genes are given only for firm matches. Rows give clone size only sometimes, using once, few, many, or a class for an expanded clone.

cdr3_nt: TGCGCCAGCAGCCAAGAGGGGCTTGATGAAAAACTGTTTTTT; cdr3_aa: CASSQEGLDEKLFF; clone_size: -; d_call: -; j_call: TRBJ1-4; v_call: TRBV4-1
cdr3_nt: TGTGCCATCAGTGATCTAGCGGGGGTGCACAATGAGCAGTTCTTC; cdr3_aa: CAISDLAGVHNEQFF; clone_size: -; d_call: TRBD2; j_call: TRBJ2-1; v_call: TRBV10-3
cdr3_nt: TGTGCCTGGAGTCCGCGAGAGGGGGTCAACGAGCAGTACTTC; cdr3_aa: CAWSPREGVNEQYF; clone_size: -; d_call: -; j_call: TRBJ2-7; v_call: TRBV30
cdr3_nt: TGTGCCAGCAGTTTCATTGCGGGACCCTACAATGAGCAGTTCTTC; cdr3_aa: CASSFIAGPYNEQFF; clone_size: few; d_call: -; j_call: TRBJ2-1; v_call: TRBV27
cdr3_nt: TGCGCCAGCAGCACTGAGGTCTCCTACGAGCAGTACTTC; cdr3_aa: CASSTEVSYEQYF; clone_size: -; d_call: -; j_call: TRBJ2-7; v_call: TRBV5-1
cdr3_nt: TGTGCCAGTAGTAGGGGTGTACCAGTACCGATTAATTCACCCCTCCACTTT; cdr3_aa: CASSRGVPVPINSPLHF; clone_size: -; d_call: -; j_call: TRBJ1-6; v_call: TRBV19
cdr3_nt: TGTGCCAGCAGCCTCAACCCGGACAGGCCCCTCTACGAGCAGTACTTC; cdr3_aa: CASSLNPDRPLYEQYF; clone_size: once; d_call: TRBD1; j_call: TRBJ2-7; v_call: TRBV2
cdr3_nt: TGTGCCAGTAGTCTACAGGGGGCAGGGGAGACCCAGTACTTC; cdr3_aa: CASSLQGAGETQYF; clone_size: -; d_call: TRBD1; j_call: TRBJ2-5; v_call: TRBV19
cdr3_nt: TGTGCCAGCAGTGAGACTAGCGGGGGGCCGAGGGAGCAGTACTTC; cdr3_aa: CASSETSGGPREQYF; clone_size: -; d_call: TRBD2; j_call: TRBJ2-7; v_call: TRBV6-6
cdr3_nt: TGCGCCAGCAGTGAGTCGGGTGGAGGGTACACCGGGGAGCTGTTTTTT; cdr3_aa: CASSESGGGYTGELFF; clone_size: -; d_call: -; j_call: TRBJ2-2; v_call: TRBV10-1
cdr3_nt: TGTGCCAGCAGCCCACGAGACGTGAGATCCTACGAGCAGTACTTC; cdr3_aa: CASSPRDVRSYEQYF; clone_size: -; d_call: -; j_call: TRBJ2-7; v_call: TRBV11-1
cdr3_nt: TGTGCCAGCAGTGGGCTAGCGACGAACACCGGGGAGCTGTTTTTT; cdr3_aa: CASSGLATNTGELFF; clone_size: -; d_call: -; j_call: TRBJ2-2; v_call: TRBV2
cdr3_nt: TGTGCCAGCAGCCTAAGCAGCTGGGACGGCTACACCTTC; cdr3_aa: CASSLSSWDGYTF; clone_size: -; d_call: -; j_call: TRBJ1-2; v_call: TRBV14
cdr3_nt: TGTGCCAGCAGCGTAGGGGAGATCAATCAGCCCCAGCATTTT; cdr3_aa: CASSVGEINQPQHF; clone_size: -; d_call: -; j_call: TRBJ1-5; v_call: TRBV9
cdr3_nt: TGTGCCAGCAGCTTAGTAGCGGGTTACTCCTACAATGAGCAGTTCTTC; cdr3_aa: CASSLVAGYSYNEQFF; clone_size: -; d_call: TRBD2; j_call: TRBJ2-1; v_call: TRBV7-9
cdr3_nt: TGTGCCAGCAGTTTGGACGGGGTACGTTCAGGGACCCAGTACTTC; cdr3_aa: CASSLDGVRSGTQYF; clone_size: -; d_call: -; j_call: TRBJ2-5; v_call: TRBV28
cdr3_nt: TGCGCCAGCAGCTTGGCAAATAGTCCGAATGAGCAGTTCTTC; cdr3_aa: CASSLANSPNEQFF; clone_size: -; d_call: -; j_call: TRBJ2-1; v_call: TRBV5-1
cdr3_nt: TGTGCCAGCAGCCGAAGGGAGGGGATCTACAATGAGCAGTTCTTC; cdr3_aa: CASSRREGIYNEQFF; clone_size: -; d_call: TRBD2; j_call: TRBJ2-1; v_call: TRBV7-9
cdr3_nt: TGCGCCAGCAGCCCTAAGGGGCCACCCTACGAGCAGTACTTC; cdr3_aa: CASSPKGPPYEQYF; clone_size: -; d_call: -; j_call: TRBJ2-7; v_call: TRBV4-1
cdr3_nt: TGTGCCGGGCAGCGGGGCTTAGCGGGAGATACCGGGGAGCTGTTTTTT; cdr3_aa: CAGQRGLAGDTGELFF; clone_size: -; d_call: TRBD2; j_call: TRBJ2-2; v_call: TRBV7-8
cdr3_nt: TGTGCCACCAGCACTGGCCGTTGGACTGAAGCTTTCTTT; cdr3_aa: CATSTGRWTEAFF; clone_size: -; d_call: -; j_call: TRBJ1-1; v_call: TRBV15
cdr3_nt: TGTGCCATCAGTGAGTCGCGAGGGGCGGGTGAAAAACTGTTTTTT; cdr3_aa: CAISESRGAGEKLFF; clone_size: -; d_call: -; j_call: TRBJ1-4; v_call: TRBV10-3
cdr3_nt: TGTGCCAGCAGCTTAGGCACAATAGAAGCTTTCTTT; cdr3_aa: CASSLGTIEAFF; clone_size: -; d_call: -; j_call: TRBJ1-1; v_call: TRBV7-9
cdr3_nt: TGTGCCAGCAGCAGACCGACAGAGAACTCTGGAAACACCATATATTTT; cdr3_aa: CASSRPTENSGNTIYF; clone_size: -; d_call: -; j_call: TRBJ1-3; v_call: TRBV13
cdr3_nt: TGTGCCAGCAGCCACCCGGGACTAGCGGATGAGCAGTTCTTC; cdr3_aa: CASSHPGLADEQFF; clone_size: -; d_call: TRBD2; j_call: TRBJ2-1; v_call: TRBV4-2
cdr3_nt: TGTGCCAGCAGTTTTGGGATAGGGGAGACCCAGTACTTC; cdr3_aa: CASSFGIGETQYF; clone_size: -; d_call: -; j_call: TRBJ2-5; v_call: TRBV27
cdr3_nt: TGTGCCAGCAGTTATGGGCCGGATGTGCTGTTTTTT; cdr3_aa: CASSYGPDVLFF; clone_size: -; d_call: -; j_call: TRBJ2-2; v_call: TRBV6-5
cdr3_nt: TGTGCCAGCAGTTTAACAGGCGATTATGGCTACACCTTC; cdr3_aa: CASSLTGDYGYTF; clone_size: -; d_call: -; j_call: TRBJ1-2; v_call: TRBV27
cdr3_nt: TGTGCCAGCAGCCGAGAAGGGGAGGGGACAGATACGCAGTATTTT; cdr3_aa: CASSREGEGTDTQYF; clone_size: -; d_call: TRBD2; j_call: TRBJ2-3; v_call: TRBV6-5
cdr3_nt: TGTGCCATCAGCCTGGCTCGGGAGGGGGCCTACAATGAGCAGTTCTTC; cdr3_aa: CAISLAREGAYNEQFF; clone_size: -; d_call: TRBD2; j_call: TRBJ2-1; v_call: TRBV10-3
cdr3_nt: TGCAGTGTCCCGACAGGGACCCAGTACTTC; cdr3_aa: CSVPTGTQYF; clone_size: -; d_call: -; j_call: TRBJ2-5; v_call: TRBV20-1
cdr3_nt: TGTGCCAGCAGTTCAACGGACAGACTCTCAGATACGCAGTATTTT; cdr3_aa: CASSSTDRLSDTQYF; clone_size: -; d_call: -; j_call: TRBJ2-3; v_call: TRBV27
cdr3_nt: TGTGCCAGCAGTTATTCCGGGACAGGGGTACACGAGCAGTACTTC; cdr3_aa: CASSYSGTGVHEQYF; clone_size: -; d_call: TRBD1; j_call: TRBJ2-7; v_call: TRBV6-5
cdr3_nt: TGTGCCAGCAGCGACAGGGGGACAGGTGAAGCTTTCTTT; cdr3_aa: CASSDRGTGEAFF; clone_size: -; d_call: TRBD1; j_call: TRBJ1-1; v_call: TRBV7-6
cdr3_nt: TGTGCCAGCAGTGAGCTAGCGGTACCCAGCGGCCACGAGCAGTACTTC; cdr3_aa: CASSELAVPSGHEQYF; clone_size: -; d_call: TRBD2; j_call: TRBJ2-7; v_call: TRBV6-1
cdr3_nt: TGTGCCAGCAGTGTTTTAATAGGGCAGGGGGCGACCTATAATTCACCCCTCCACTTT; cdr3_aa: CASSVLIGQGATYNSPLHF; clone_size: -; d_call: TRBD1; j_call: TRBJ1-6; v_call: TRBV2
cdr3_nt: TGTGCCAGTAGTCATGCGGGACAGGGGAACACCGGGGAGCTGTTTTTT; cdr3_aa: CASSHAGQGNTGELFF; clone_size: once; d_call: TRBD1; j_call: TRBJ2-2; v_call: TRBV19
cdr3_nt: TGTGCCAGCAGCTTAGGGGCTAGCGGGGATTCCTACGAGCAGTACTTC; cdr3_aa: CASSLGASGDSYEQYF; clone_size: -; d_call: TRBD2; j_call: TRBJ2-7; v_call: TRBV7-6
cdr3_nt: TGTGCCAGCAGCTCCGACAGTTACTATGGCTACACCTTC; cdr3_aa: CASSSDSYYGYTF; clone_size: once; d_call: -; j_call: TRBJ1-2; v_call: TRBV9
cdr3_nt: TGCGCCAGCAGCCAAGTACGGGGAGTCTCCTACGAGCAGTACTTC; cdr3_aa: CASSQVRGVSYEQYF; clone_size: -; d_call: -; j_call: TRBJ2-7; v_call: TRBV4-1
cdr3_nt: TGTGCCAGCAGCCCCGGGGGGCAGACAGAGCACGCAGATACGCAGTATTTT; cdr3_aa: CASSPGGQTEHADTQYF; clone_size: -; d_call: -; j_call: TRBJ2-3; v_call: TRBV7-9
cdr3_nt: TGTGCCAGCAGAATTCCCCCAGCCTACGAGCAGTACTTC; cdr3_aa: CASRIPPAYEQYF; clone_size: -; d_call: -; j_call: TRBJ2-7; v_call: TRBV6-5
cdr3_nt: TGTGCCAGCAGATCGACAGATGGAGATGGCTACACCTTC; cdr3_aa: CASRSTDGDGYTF; clone_size: -; d_call: -; j_call: TRBJ1-2; v_call: TRBV6-6
cdr3_nt: TGTGCCAGCAGCTTACCAGGTAGCGGGCCCAGTTCAGATACGCAGTATTTT; cdr3_aa: CASSLPGSGPSSDTQYF; clone_size: -; d_call: TRBD2; j_call: TRBJ2-3; v_call: TRBV13
cdr3_nt: TGTGCCAGCAGCATCACTACAGGGGGACGGGACGAGCAGTACTTC; cdr3_aa: CASSITTGGRDEQYF; clone_size: -; d_call: TRBD1; j_call: TRBJ2-7; v_call: TRBV5-6
cdr3_nt: TGTGCCAGCAGTTCTCTTGGGAGGGTGGACGAGCAGTACTTC; cdr3_aa: CASSSLGRVDEQYF; clone_size: -; d_call: TRBD2; j_call: TRBJ2-7; v_call: TRBV28
cdr3_nt: TGCGCCAGCAGCCAAGGCGGACAGGTCCCCTACGAGCAGTACTTC; cdr3_aa: CASSQGGQVPYEQYF; clone_size: -; d_call: TRBD1; j_call: TRBJ2-7; v_call: TRBV4-1
cdr3_nt: TGTGCCAGCAGTTTTATGACAGGGGGCTACGAGCAGTACTTC; cdr3_aa: CASSFMTGGYEQYF; clone_size: -; d_call: TRBD1; j_call: TRBJ2-7; v_call: TRBV27